This TCR beta chain comes out of a study of vaccination effects on CD4 cells after COVID-19 (dated by TCRdb to between 2022 and 2023). Regarding the research as a whole: Each participant got two doses of an mRNA SARS-CoV-2 vaccine, either BNT162b2 or mRNA-1273. In both COVID-19 convalescent patients and infection-naive vaccine recipients, the study compared SARS-CoV-2 spike-specific CD4+ TCR repertoires from before mRNA vaccination with those from after it. Altogether, roughly 10 COVID-19 convalescent patients and several SARS-CoV-2-naive healthy vaccine recipients made up the full study. The Oncomine TCR Beta short-read assay on an Illumina iSeq 100 was used to sequence cultures from other donors in the study.

For CDR1 and CDR2, the germline V gene lists MNHEY and SVGEGT. The cysteine opens and the phenylalanine closes a CDR3 of 15 amino acids. The only DNA kept is the CDR3, 45 bases in frame from the first base. V and J are trimmed by 4 bases and 2 bases, and the gene matches miss 6 bases of the junction. What the authors observed across the whole study: Among healthy vaccine recipients, nearly all vaccine-induced clones were SARS-CoV-2 mono-reactive, and just 1 of 255 was cross-reactive with common cold coronaviruses. Both infection-induced and vaccine-induced clones contracted markedly at late post-vaccination timepoints, which is consistent with waning T cell responses. Only a small number of convalescent patients were included, and no early post-infection timepoints were available, which limited the study.

To identify antigen-specific CD4+ T cell clonotypes by their expansion, the ViraFEST assay first stimulated PBMC with viral peptide pools and then applied TCR sequencing. After roughly 11 days of culture, CD4+ T cells were isolated with the EasySep CD4+ T cell isolation kit. The absence of prior SARS-CoV-2 infection in healthy vaccine recipients was confirmed by negative nucleocapsid antibodies before and after vaccination. Each well held roughly 2 million PBMC cultured in IMDM containing approximately 5.3% human AB serum, 10 IU/ml IL-2 and gentamicin, along with about 9.5 ug/ml peptides. On days 3 and 7, half of the culture medium was replaced with fresh IL-2-containing medium. Unless noted otherwise, every peptide stimulation condition was cultured in triplicate wells. Using Ficoll-Paque Plus gradient centrifugation, PBMC were separated from whole blood and then either used fresh or cryopreserved at -140C. Overlapping peptide pools spanned the spike proteins of SARS-CoV-2 and the common cold coronaviruses HCoV-NL63, HCoV-OC43 and HCoV-229E. The QIAamp micro DNA kit was used to extract genomic DNA from the cultured CD4+ T cells.

The method was the immunoSEQ multiplex PCR assay. TCR beta CDR3 sequencing was performed on DNA from the cultured, isolated CD4+ T cells. Under the source paper's analysis protocol: Non-productive TCR sequences were removed and reads were trimmed to the CDR3 region, keeping CDR3s of at least 7 amino acids. The MANAFEST web app was used to identify antigen-specific clonotypes by comparing expansion in peptide wells with expansion in reference cultures. For clones to be considered positive, expansion at FDR<0.05 versus reference and all other wells, an odds ratio above 5, and a frequency above 0.1% in two replicate wells were required. A clonotype was called cross-reactive if it was significantly expanded both in SARS-CoV-2 spike wells and in at least one common cold coronavirus spike condition. CDR3 similarity was assessed by Levenshtein distance using the stringdist R package, and unrooted trees were constructed with ape in R 3.6.1. The table comes from immuneACCESS by way of TCRdb, which keeps in-frame sequences with V and J called. Part of the clones is missing from these tables; in studies checked, under half for an unresolved V gene and the rest for unknown reasons. V, J and clone size derive from that table, while D and trimming were established from the DNA sequence. In this sample the table shows some 69,000 clones, more than 70% of which occur a single time. 2.5% to 3.5% of the sample is taken by the ten largest.

With regard to this clone: Its antigen has not been determined. The record has no base qualities; no much larger clone is one base away.

Source: CD4+ T cells from PBMCs cultured with HCoV-NL63 spike peptides, taken before COVID-19 vaccination. This specimen's cell subset or site label, per the study, means: HCoV-NL63 spike overlapping peptide pool stimulation. The V and J segments used are TRBV6-2 or TRBV6-3 and TRBJ2-5, with 8 central nucleotides matching TRBD1. The receptor was isolated from a human donor who received a COVID-19 vaccine. For the CDR3, the sequence is CASSWTGTRQETQYF. The sequenced DNA is TGTGCCAGCAGTTGGACAGGGACCCGACAAGAGACCCAGTACTTC.